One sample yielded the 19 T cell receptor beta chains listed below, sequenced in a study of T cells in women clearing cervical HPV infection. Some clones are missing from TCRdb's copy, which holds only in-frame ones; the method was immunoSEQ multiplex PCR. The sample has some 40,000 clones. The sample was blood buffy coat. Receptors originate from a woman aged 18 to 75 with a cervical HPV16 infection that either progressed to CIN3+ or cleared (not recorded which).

CDR3: CSASPPGSYNEQFF. The part of the CDR3 DNA that was read is TGCAGTGCTAGCCCCCCAGGTTCGTACAATGAG. The gene calls are TRBV20-1 and TRBJ2-1; unclear D gene. The read halts 3 residues ahead of the CDR3 end, with the missing end drawn from the germline J gene. Germline CDR1 DFQATT, CDR2 SNEGSKA (reference sequence). V was cut by 3 bases and J by 4 bases, with 13 bases left in between. The CDR3 is 14 residues long.

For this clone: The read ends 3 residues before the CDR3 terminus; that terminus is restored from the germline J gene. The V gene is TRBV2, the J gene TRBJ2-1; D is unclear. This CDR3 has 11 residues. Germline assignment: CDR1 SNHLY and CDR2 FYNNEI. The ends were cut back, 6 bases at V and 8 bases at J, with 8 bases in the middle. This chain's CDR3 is CASRRVDEQFF. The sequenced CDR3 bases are TGTGCCAGCAGAAGGGTCGATGAG.

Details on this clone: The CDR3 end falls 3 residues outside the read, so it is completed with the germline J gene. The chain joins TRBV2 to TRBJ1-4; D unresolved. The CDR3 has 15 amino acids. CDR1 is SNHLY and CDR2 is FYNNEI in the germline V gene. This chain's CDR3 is CASSLATLFNSPLFF. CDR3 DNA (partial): TGTGCCAGCAGCCTTGCGACTCTTTTTAATTCACCA.

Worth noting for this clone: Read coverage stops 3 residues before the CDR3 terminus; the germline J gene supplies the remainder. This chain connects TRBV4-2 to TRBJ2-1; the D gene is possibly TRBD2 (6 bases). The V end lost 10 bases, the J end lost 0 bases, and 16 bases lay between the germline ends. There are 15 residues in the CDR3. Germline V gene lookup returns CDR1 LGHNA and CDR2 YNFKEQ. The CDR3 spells CAIGSRGSSYNEQFF. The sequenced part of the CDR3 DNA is TGTGCCATCGGGTCGCGGGGAAGCTCCTACAATGAG.

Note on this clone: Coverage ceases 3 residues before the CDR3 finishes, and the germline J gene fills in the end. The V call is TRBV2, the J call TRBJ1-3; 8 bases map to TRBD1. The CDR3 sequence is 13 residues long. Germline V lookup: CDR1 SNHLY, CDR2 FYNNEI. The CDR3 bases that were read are TGTGCCAGCGGCCAAGACAGGGGACTTGGG. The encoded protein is CASGQDRGLG. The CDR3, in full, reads CASGQDRGLGIYF.

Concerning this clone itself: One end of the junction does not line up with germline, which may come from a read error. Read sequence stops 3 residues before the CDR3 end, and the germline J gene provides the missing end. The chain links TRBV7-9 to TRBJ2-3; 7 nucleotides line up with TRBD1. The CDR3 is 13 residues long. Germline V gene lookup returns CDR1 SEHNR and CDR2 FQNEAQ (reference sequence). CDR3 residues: CASSSRGPETQYF. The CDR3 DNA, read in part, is TGTGCCAGCAGCTCAAGGGGGCCAGAGACG.

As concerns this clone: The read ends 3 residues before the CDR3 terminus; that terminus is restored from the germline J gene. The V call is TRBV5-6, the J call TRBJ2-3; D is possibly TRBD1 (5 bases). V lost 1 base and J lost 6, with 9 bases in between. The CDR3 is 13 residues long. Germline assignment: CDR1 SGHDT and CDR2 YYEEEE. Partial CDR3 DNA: TGTGCCAGCAGCTTGCAGGGCCGTGATACG. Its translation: CASSLQGRDT. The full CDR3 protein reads CASSLQGRDTQYF. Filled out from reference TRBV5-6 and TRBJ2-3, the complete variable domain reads DAGVTQSPTHLIKTRGQQVTLRCSPKSGHDTVSWYQQALGQGPQFIFQYYEEEERQRGNFPDRFSGHQFPNYSSELNVNALLLGDSALYLCASSLQGRDTQYFGPGTRLTVL.

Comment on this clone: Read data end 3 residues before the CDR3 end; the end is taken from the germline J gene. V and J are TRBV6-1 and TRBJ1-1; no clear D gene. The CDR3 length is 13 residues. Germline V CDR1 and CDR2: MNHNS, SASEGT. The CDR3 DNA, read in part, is TGTGCCAGCAGTGAAGCGTTTCAGGTGGAA. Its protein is CASSEAFQVE. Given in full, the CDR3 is CASSEAFQVEAFF.

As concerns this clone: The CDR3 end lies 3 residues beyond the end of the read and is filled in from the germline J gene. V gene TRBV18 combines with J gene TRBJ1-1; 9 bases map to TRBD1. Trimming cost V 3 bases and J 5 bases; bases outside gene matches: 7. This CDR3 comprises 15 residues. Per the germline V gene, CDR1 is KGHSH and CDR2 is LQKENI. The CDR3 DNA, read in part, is TGTGCCAGCTCACCGCGGACAGGGGCGGAGACTGAA. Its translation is CASSPRTGAETE. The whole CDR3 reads CASSPRTGAETEAFF.

CDR3 sequence: CASSPTGNVYEQYF. CDR3 bases read: TGCGCCAGCAGCCCCACAGGGAACGTCTACGAG. This sequence joins TRBV23-1 and TRBJ2-7, with TRBD1 as a possible D gene (6 bases). The CDR3 is cut off 3 residues early in the read; its end comes from the germline J gene. TRBV23-1 is designated an ORF whose function remains uncertain. CDR3 length: 14 residues. Trimming took off 6 bases at V and 3 bases at J, with 15 bases between the two ends.

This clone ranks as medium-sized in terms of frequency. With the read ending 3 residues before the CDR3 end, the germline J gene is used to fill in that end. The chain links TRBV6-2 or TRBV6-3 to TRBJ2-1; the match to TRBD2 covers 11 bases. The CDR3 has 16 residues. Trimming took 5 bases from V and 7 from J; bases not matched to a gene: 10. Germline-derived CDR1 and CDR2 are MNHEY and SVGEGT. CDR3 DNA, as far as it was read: TGTGCCAGCAGTCCTATTCCGGGACTAGCGGTGAATGAG. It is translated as CASSPIPGLAVNE. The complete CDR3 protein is CASSPIPGLAVNEQFF.

Incomplete CDR3 DNA: TGTGCCAGCAGCCCCCCCTTCGGGGGGGTTGGC. It is translated as CASSPPFGGVG. The whole CDR3 reads CASSPPFGGVGYTF. The rearrangement links TRBV2 to TRBJ1-2; a weak D match, TRBD1 (5 bases). The CDR3 end is not reached by the read, which stops 3 residues before it; the germline J gene fills it in. The CDR3 is made up of 14 amino acids. From germline, CDR1 is SNHLY and CDR2 FYNNEI. Trimming removed 6 bases from V and 7 bases from J, with 18 bases in between.

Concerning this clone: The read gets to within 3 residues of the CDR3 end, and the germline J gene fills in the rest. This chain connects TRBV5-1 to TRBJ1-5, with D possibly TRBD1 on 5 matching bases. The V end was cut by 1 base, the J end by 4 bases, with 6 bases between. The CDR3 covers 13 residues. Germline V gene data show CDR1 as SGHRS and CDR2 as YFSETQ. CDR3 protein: CASSLKGNQPQHF. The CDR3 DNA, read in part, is TGCGCCAGCAGCTTGAAGGGGAATCAGCCC.

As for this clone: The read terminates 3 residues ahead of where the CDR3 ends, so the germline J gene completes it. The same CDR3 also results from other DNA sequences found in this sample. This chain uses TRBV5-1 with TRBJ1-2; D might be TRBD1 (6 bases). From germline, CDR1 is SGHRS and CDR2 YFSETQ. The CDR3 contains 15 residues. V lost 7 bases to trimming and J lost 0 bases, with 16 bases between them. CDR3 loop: CASSPMTGSNYGYTF. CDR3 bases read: TGCGCCAGCTCACCGATGACAGGATCTAACTATGGC.

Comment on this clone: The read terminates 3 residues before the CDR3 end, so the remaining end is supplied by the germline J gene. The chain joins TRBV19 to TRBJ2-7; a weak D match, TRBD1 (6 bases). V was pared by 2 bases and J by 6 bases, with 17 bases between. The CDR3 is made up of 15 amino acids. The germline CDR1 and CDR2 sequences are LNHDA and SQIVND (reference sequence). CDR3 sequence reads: CASSISRDIGFEQYF. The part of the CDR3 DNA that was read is TGTGCCAGTAGTATAAGCCGGGACATAGGATTCGAG.

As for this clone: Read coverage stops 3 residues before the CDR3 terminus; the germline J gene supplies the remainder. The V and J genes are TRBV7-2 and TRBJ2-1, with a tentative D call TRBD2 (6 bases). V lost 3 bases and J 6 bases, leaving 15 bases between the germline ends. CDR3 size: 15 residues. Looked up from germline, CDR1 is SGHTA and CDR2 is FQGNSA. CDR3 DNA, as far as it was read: TGTGCCAGCAGCTTGGGCGGGGTCTACGGCAATGAG. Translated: CASSLGGVYGNE. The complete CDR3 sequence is CASSLGGVYGNEQFF.

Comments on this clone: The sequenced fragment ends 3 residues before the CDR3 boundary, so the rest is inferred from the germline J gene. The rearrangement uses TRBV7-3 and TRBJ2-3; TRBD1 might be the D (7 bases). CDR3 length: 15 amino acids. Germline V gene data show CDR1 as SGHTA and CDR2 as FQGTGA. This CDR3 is CASSFQGGTQETQYF. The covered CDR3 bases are TGTGCCAGCAGCTTTCAGGGGGGAACGCAAGAGACG.

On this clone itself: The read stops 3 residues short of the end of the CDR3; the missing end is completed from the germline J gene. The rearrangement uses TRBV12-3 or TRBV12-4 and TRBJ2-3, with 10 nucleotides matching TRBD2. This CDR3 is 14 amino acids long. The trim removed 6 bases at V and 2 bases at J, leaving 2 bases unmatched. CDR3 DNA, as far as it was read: TGTGCCAGCAGCCTAGCGGGGGTCACAGATACG. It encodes CASSLAGVTDT. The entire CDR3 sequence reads CASSLAGVTDTQYF.

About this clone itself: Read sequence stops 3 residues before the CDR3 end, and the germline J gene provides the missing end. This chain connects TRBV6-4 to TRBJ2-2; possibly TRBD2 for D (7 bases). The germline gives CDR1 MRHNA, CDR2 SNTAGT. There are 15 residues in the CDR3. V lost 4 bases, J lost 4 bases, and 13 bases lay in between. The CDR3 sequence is CASSVSGEGTGELFF. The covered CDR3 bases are TGTGCCAGCAGTGTGTCAGGGGAGGGCACCGGGGAG.